This T cell receptor (beta chain) was sequenced in a study of cytotoxic CD8 clonotypes in ibrutinib-treated CLL. Study results and limitations: Among the clonotypes, public ones were uncommon and contracted or held stable on treatment. At ibrutinib response, clonality increased, and at progression it declined back toward baseline.

In the case of this clone: Its cognate antigen is unknown.

Germline CDR1 reads SNHLY; CDR2 reads FYNNEI. Trimming left V 6 bases short and J 3 bases short, with 8 bases between. The CDR3 consists of 12 residues. Profiled with immunoSEQ multiplex PCR; TCRdb holds only in-frame clones, not every one. In the table there are about 50,000 clones, approximately 53% of which are singletons. Sequencing used PBMCs, obtained after 12 months of ibrutinib treatment. The chain couples TRBV2 to TRBJ1-2; D is undetermined. The source of this sequence is a human donor with chronic lymphocytic leukemia. The CDR3 here is CASSLRDYGYTF. In DNA form, the CDR3 reads TGTGCCAGCAGCTTAAGGGACTATGGCTACACCTTC.